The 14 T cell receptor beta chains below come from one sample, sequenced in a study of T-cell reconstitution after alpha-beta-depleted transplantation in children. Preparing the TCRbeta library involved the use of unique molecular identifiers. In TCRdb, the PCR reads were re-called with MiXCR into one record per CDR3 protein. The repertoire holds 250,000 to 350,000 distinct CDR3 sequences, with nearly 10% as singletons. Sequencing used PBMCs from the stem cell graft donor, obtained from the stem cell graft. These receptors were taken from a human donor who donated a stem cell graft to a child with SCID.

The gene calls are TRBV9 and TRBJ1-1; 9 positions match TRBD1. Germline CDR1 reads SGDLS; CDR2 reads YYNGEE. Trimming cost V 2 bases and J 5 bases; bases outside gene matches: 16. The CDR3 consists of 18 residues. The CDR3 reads CASSVTRDRAGGSTEAFF. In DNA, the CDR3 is TGTGCCAGCAGCGTTACCCGGGACAGGGCCGGTGGGTCGACTGAAGCTTTCTTT.

CDR3 region: CASSSTGGSGNTQYF. CDR3 bases: TGCGCCAGCAGTTCTACGGGGGGCTCTGGGAATACGCAGTATTTT. The rearrangement links TRBV5-1 to TRBJ2-3; a weak D match, TRBD2 (7 bases). Germline-derived CDR1 and CDR2 are SGHRS and YFSETQ. The V end lost 5 bases, the J end lost 7 bases, and 20 bases lay between the germline ends. The CDR3 sequence is 15 residues long.

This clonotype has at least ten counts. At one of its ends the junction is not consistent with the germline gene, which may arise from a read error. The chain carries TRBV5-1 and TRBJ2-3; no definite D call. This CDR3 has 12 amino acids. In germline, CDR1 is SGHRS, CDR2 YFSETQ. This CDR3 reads CASSFSTDTQYF. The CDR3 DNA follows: TGTGCCAGCTCGTTCAGCACAGATACGCAGTATTTT. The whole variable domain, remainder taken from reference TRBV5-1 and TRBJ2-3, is KAGVTQTPRYLIKTRGQQVTLSCSPISGHRSVSWYQQTPGQGLQFLFEYFSETQRNKGNFPGRFSGRQFSNSRSEMNVSTLELGDSALYLCASSFSTDTQYFGPGTRLTVL.

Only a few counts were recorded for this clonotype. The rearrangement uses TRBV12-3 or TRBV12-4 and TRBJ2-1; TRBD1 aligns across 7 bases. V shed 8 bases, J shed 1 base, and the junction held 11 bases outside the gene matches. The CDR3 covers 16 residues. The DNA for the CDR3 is TGTGCCAGCTGGGACAGCGGTCATGTTTCCTACAATGAGCAGTTCTTC. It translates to CASWDSGHVSYNEQFF.

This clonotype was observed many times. In DNA, the CDR3 is TGCGCCAGCAGCCAAGATGAGCTCGGGCTCAATACGCAGTATTTT. Translated, it gives CASSQDELGLNTQYF. J is TRBJ2-3 and V is TRBV4-1, with D unresolved. With 0 bases removed from V and 7 bases from J, the gap between germline ends came to 14 bases. The CDR3 runs 15 residues. From germline, CDR1 is MGHRA and CDR2 YSYEKL.

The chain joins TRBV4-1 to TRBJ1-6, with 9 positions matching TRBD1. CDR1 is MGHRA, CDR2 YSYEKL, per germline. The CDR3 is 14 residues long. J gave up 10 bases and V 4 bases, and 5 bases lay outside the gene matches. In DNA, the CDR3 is TGCGCCAGCAGCCCGGACAGGGGAGGATCACCCCTCCACTTT. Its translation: CASSPDRGGSPLHF.

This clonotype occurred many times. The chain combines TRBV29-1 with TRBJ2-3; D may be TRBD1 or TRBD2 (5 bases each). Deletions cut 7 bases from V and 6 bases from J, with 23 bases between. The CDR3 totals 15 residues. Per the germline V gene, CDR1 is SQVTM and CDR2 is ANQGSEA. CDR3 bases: TGCAGCGGTAGAACTGCGACGGGGCCTGGGGATACGCAGTATTTT. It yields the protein CSGRTATGPGDTQYF.

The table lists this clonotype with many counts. The CDR3 bases are TGTGCCTCCTATAGCGGATCTTGGTACTTC. Amino acids: CASYSGSWYF. This chain links TRBV10-3 with TRBJ2-7; D is possibly TRBD2 (6 bases). CDR1 and CDR2 (germline): ENHRY, SYGVKD. The V gene lost 11 bases and the J gene lost 12 bases, with 17 bases spanning the gap. There are 10 residues in the CDR3.

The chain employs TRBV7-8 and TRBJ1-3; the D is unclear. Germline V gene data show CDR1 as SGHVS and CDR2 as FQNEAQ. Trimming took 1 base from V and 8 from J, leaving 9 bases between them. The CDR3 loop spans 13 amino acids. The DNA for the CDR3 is TGTGCCAGCAGCTTAGATGGCTGGGACACCATATATTTT. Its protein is CASSLDGWDTIYF.

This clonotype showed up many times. The CDR3 region has the DNA TGTGCCAGTAGTAACGGAAACACCGGGGAGCTGTTTTTT. Protein: CASSNGNTGELFF. This sequence joins TRBV19 and TRBJ2-2; the D is unclear. Per the germline V gene, CDR1 is LNHDA and CDR2 is SQIVND (reference sequence). V gave up 4 bases and J gave up 2 bases, with 5 bases separating them. CDR3 length equals 13 residues.

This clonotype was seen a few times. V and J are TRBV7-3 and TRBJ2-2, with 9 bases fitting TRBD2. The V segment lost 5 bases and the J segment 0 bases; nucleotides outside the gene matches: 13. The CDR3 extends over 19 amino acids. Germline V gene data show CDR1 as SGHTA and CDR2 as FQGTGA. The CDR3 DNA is TGTGCCAGCAGCCCTCACGGGGGTAGCGGGGGCCCGAACACCGGGGAGCTGTTTTTT. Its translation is CASSPHGGSGGPNTGELFF. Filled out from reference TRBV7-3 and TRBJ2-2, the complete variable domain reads GAGVSQTPSNKVTEKGKYVELRCDPISGHTALYWYRQSLGQGPEFLIYFQGTGAADDSGLPNDRFFAVRPEGSVSTLKIQRTERGDSAVYLCASSPHGGSGGPNTGELFFGEGSRLTVL.

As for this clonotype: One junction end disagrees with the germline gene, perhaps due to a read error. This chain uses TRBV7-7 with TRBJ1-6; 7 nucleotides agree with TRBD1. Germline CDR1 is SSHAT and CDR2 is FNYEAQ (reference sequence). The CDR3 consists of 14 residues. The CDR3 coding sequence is TGTGCTAGCAGCTTAGGGGGCGGAAGTTCACCCCTCCACTTT. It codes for CASSLGGGSSPLHF.

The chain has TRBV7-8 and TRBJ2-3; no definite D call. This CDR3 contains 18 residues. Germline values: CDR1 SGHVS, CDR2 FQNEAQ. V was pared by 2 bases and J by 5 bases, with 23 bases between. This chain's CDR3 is CASSLRPSSSRVGDTQYF. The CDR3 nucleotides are TGTGCCAGCAGCTTAAGGCCCTCTAGTTCTCGGGTTGGAGATACGCAGTATTTT.

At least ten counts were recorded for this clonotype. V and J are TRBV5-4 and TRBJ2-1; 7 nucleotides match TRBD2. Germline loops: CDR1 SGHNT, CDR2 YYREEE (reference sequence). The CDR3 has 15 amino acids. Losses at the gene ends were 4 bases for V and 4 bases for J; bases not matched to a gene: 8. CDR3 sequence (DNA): TGTGCCAGCAGCCGGGAGGTAGCGGTGTACAATGAGCAGTTCTTC. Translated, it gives CASSREVAVYNEQFF.